The present entry profiles one T cell receptor (beta chain) with its context. Its antigen is still unknown. The sample is drawn from a study of Tregs in tolerant kidney transplant recipients. The CDR3 is made up of 15 amino acids. V lost 5 bases and J 5 bases, leaving 19 bases between the germline ends. Study outcomes and limitations: Tregs expanded with activated donor B cells seemed most donor-specific. Biological reproducibility was not directly addressed, but technical replication error appeared minimal.

CD4+CD25+CD127- Tregs, CD4+CD25- non-Tregs, CD4 and CD8 cells were sorted. The repertoire was sequenced with immunoSEQ multiplex PCR; TCRdb's copy has only in-frame clones and lacks some. The sample comprises under 100,000 clones, around 94% of which are singletons, and 4.5% to 5% rests with the top ten. The chain has TRBV6-7 and TRBJ2-7, with D unresolved. TRBV6-7 falls under the ORF class, with uncertain function. The clonotype comes from a human donor in good health. Sequenced: CD8+ T cells from blood. The CDR3 sequence: CASSRPRVPGNEQYF. The CDR3 DNA reads TGTGCCAGCAGTCGCCCCCGGGTGCCTGGGAACGAGCAGTACTTC.